This T cell receptor (beta chain) was observed in a study of T cell responses to AZD1222 COVID-19 vaccine. Study outcomes and limitations: Dominant at 160-218 and 743-854, vaccine-associated CD4 TCRs also spanned spike.

Here immunoSEQ multiplex PCR was the method, and the copy in TCRdb shows in-frame clones only, minus some. The repertoire consists of some 120,000 clones, with roughly 86% occurring once and the leading ten covering under 3%. A note on this clone: Its antigen is currently unknown.

The CDR3 has 14 amino acids. After removal of 5 bases from V and 6 bases from J, the junction contained 9 bases not matched to a gene. CDR1 LNHDA and CDR2 SQIVND come from the germline V gene (reference sequence). This receptor was identified in an adult who received the AZD1222 COVID-19 vaccine. The chain is built from TRBV19 and TRBJ1-2, with 7 bases fitting TRBD1. The sample consisted of peripheral blood, taken 28 days after the second AZD1222 dose. CDR3 DNA sequence: TGTGCCAGTAGTGCCTCCGGGACAGCCCATGGCTACACCTTC. Its translation is CASSASGTAHGYTF.